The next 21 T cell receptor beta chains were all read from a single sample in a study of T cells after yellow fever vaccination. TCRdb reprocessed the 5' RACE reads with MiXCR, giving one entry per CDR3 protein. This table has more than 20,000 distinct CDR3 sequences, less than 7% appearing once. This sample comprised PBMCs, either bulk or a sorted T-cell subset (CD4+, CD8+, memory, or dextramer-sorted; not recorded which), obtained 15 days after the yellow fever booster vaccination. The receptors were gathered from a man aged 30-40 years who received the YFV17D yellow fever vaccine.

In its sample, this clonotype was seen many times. The CDR3 is CASSSGTDYGYTF. CDR3 in DNA: TGTGCCAGCTCATCCGGGACAGACTATGGCTACACCTTC. The V gene is TRBV18, the J gene TRBJ1-2; 7 bases line up with TRBD1. Germline values: CDR1 KGHSH, CDR2 LQKENI. This CDR3 has 13 residues. Unmatched junction bases numbered 3, after V lost 5 bases and J lost 3 bases.

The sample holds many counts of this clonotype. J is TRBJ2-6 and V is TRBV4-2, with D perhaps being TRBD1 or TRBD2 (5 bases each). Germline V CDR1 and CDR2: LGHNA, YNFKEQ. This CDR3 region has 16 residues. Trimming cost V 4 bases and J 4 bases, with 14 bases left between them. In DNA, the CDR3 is TGTGCCAGCAGCCTGGAGGATGGGACGGGGGCCAACGTCCTGACTTTC. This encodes CASSLEDGTGANVLTF.

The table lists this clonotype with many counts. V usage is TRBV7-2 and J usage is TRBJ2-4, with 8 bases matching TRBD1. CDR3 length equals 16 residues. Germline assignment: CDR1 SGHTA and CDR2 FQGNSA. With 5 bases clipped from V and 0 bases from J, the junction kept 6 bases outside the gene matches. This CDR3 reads CASSKDRALAKNIQYF. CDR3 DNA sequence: TGTGCCAGCAGCAAGGACAGGGCTCTAGCCAAAAACATTCAGTACTTC.

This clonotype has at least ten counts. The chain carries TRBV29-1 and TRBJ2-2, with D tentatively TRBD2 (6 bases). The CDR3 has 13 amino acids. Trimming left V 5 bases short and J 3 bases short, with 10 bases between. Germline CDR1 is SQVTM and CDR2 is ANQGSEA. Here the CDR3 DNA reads TGCAGCGTTAGACCGGGAGACACCGGGGAGCTGTTTTTT. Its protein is CSVRPGDTGELFF.

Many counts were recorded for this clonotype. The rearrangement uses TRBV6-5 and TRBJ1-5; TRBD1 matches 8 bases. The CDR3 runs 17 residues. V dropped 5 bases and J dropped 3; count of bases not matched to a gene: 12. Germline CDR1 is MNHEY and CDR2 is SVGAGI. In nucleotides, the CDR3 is TGTGCCAGCAGTCCGCGGAGGACAGGGATGGCCAATCAGCCCCAGCATTTT. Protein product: CASSPRRTGMANQPQHF.

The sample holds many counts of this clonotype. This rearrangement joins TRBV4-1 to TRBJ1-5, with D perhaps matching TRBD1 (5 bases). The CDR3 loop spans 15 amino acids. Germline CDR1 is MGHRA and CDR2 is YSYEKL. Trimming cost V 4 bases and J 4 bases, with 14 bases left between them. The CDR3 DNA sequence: TGCGCCAGCAGCCCTACCGGGACGGGAAATCAGCCCCAGCATTTT. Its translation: CASSPTGTGNQPQHF.

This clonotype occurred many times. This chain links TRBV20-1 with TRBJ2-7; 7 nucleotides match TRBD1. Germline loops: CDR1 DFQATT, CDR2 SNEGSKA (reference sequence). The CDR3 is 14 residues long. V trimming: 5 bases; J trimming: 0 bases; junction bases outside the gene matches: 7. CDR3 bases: TGCAGTGCTCTGAGGGGGCCAGACTCCTACGAGCAGTACTTC. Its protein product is CSALRGPDSYEQYF.

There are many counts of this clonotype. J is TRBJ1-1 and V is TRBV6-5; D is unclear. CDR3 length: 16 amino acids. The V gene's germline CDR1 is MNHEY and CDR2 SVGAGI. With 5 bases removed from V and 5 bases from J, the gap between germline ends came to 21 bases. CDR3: CASSPARGSVGTEAFF. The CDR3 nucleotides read TGTGCCAGCAGTCCCGCCCGTGGTAGTGTGGGGACTGAAGCTTTCTTT.

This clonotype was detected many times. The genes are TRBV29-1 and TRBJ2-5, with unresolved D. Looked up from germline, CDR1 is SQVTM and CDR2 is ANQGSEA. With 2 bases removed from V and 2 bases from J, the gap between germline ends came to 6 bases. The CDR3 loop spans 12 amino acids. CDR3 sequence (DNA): TGCAGCGTTGAATCGGGTCAAGAGACCCAGTACTTC. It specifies CSVESGQETQYF.

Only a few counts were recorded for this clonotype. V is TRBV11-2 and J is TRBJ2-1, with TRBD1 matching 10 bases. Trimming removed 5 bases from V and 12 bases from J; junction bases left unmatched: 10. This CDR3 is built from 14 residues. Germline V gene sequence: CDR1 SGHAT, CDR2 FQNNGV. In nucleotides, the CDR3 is TGTGCCAGCAGCCCCGGGACAGGGGTCTGGGTGCAGTTCTTC. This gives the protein CASSPGTGVWVQFF. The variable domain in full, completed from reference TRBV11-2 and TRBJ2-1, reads EAGVAQSPRYKIIEKRQSVAFWCNPISGHATLYWYQQILGQGPKLLIQFQNNGVVDDSQLPKDRFSAERLKGVDSTLKIQPAKLEDSAVYLCASSPGTGVWVQFFGPGTRLTVL.

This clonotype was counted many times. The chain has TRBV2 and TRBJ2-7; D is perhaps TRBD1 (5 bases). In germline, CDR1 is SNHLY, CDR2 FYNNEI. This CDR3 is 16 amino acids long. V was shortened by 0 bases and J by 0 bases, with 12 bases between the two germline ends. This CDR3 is CASSEAGAPSSYEQYF. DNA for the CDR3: TGTGCCAGCAGTGAAGCTGGGGCCCCCTCCTCCTACGAGCAGTACTTC.

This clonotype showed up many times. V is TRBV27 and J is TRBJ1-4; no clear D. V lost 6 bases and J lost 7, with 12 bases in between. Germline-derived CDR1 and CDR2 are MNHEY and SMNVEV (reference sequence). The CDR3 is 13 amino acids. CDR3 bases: TGTGCCAGCAGCCCCAGGAGAGGTGAAAAACTGTTTTTT. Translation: CASSPRRGEKLFF.

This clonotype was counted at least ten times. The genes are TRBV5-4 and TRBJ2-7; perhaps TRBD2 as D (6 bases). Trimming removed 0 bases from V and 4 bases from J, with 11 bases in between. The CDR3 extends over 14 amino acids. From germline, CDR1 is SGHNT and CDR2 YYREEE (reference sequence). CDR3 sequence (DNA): TGTGCCAGCAGCTTGGAGGAGGGTCCGTACGAGCAGTACTTC. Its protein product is CASSLEEGPYEQYF. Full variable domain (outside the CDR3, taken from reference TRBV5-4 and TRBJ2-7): ETGVTQSPTHLIKTRGQQVTLRCSSQSGHNTVSWYQQALGQGPQFIFQYYREEENGRGNFPPRFSGLQFPNYSSELNVNALELDDSALYLCASSLEEGPYEQYFGPGTRLTVT.

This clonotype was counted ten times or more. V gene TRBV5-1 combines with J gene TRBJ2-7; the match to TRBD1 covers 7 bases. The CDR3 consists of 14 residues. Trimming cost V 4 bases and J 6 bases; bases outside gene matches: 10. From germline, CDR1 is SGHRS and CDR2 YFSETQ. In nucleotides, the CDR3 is TGCGCCAGCAGCCAGAGGACAGGAGCGGCCGAGCAGTACTTC. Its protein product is CASSQRTGAAEQYF.

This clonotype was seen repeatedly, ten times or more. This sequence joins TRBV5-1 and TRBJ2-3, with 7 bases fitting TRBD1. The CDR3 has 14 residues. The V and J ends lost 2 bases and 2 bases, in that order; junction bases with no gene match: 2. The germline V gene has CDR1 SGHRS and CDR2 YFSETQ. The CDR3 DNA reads TGCGCCAGCAGCTTAGGACAGGCCACAGATACGCAGTATTTT. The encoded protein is CASSLGQATDTQYF.

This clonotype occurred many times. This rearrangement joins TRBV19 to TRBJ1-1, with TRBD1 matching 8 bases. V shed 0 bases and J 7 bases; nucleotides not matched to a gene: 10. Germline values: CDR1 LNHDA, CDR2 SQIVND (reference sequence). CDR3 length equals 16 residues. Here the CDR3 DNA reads TGTGCCAGTAGTATAGACCCGACAGGGGCGGATCTTGAAGCTTTCTTT. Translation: CASSIDPTGADLEAFF.

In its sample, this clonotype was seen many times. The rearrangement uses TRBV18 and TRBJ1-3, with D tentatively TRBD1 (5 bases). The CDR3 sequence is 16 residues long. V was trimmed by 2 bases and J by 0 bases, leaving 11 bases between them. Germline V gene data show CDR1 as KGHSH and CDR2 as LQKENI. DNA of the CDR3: TGTGCCAGCTCACCAACCAGGGCCTTCTCTGGAAACACCATATATTTT. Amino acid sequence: CASSPTRAFSGNTIYF.

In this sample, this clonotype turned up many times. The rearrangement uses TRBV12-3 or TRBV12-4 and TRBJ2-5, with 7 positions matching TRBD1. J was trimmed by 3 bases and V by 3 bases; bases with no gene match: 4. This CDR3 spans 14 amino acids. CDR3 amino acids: CASSLQGEKETQYF. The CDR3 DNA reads TGTGCCAGCAGTTTGCAGGGGGAAAAAGAGACCCAGTACTTC.

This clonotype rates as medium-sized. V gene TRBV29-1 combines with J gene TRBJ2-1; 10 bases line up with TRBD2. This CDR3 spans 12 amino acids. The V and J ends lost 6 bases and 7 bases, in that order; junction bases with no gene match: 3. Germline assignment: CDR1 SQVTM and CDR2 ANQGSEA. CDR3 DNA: TGCAGCGTGAGGACTAGCGGTAATGAGCAGTTCTTC. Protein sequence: CSVRTSGNEQFF.

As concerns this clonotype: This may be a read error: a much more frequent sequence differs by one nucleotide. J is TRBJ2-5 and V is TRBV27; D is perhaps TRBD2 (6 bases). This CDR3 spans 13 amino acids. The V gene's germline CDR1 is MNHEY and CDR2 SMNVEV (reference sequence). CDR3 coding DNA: TGTGGCAGCACCTCTAGCGCCCAAGAGACCCAGTACTTC. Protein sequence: CGSTSSAQETQYF.

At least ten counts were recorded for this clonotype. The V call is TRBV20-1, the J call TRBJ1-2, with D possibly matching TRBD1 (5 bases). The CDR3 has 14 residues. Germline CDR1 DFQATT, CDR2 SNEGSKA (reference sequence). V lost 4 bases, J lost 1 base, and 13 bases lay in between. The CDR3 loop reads CSAKAGTSNYGYTF. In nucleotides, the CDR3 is TGCAGTGCTAAGGCCGGGACGAGTAACTATGGCTACACCTTC.